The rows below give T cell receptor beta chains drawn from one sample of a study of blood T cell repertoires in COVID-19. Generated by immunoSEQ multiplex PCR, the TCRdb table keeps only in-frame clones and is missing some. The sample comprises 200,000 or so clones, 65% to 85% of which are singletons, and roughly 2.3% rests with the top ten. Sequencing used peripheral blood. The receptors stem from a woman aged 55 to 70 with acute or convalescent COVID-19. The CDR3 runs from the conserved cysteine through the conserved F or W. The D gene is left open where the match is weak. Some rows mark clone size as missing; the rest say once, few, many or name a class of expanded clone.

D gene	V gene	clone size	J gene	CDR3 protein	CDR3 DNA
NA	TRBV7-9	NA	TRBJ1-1	CASSFLGQGGTEAFF	TGTGCCAGCAGCTTCTTGGGGCAGGGTGGCACTGAAGCTTTCTTT
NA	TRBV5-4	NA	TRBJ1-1	CATTGRNTEAFF	TGTGCCACCACAGGGAGGAACACTGAAGCTTTCTTT
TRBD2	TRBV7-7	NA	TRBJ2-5	CASSPGTSGGGETQYF	TGTGCCAGCAGCCCAGGGACTAGCGGGGGGGGAGAGACCCAGTACTTC
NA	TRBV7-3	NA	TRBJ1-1	CASQASTNTEAFF	TGTGCCAGCCAAGCTTCCACGAACACTGAAGCTTTCTTT
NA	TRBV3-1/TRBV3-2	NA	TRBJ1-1	CASSQGHTLLGAEAFF	TGTGCCAGCAGCCAGGGACATACCCTGTTGGGGGCTGAAGCTTTCTTT
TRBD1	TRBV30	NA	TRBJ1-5	CAWSTGGDQPQHF	TGTGCCTGGAGCACAGGGGGCGATCAGCCCCAGCATTTT
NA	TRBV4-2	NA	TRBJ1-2	CASSQDHTAYGYTF	TGTGCCAGCAGCCAAGATCACACAGCCTATGGCTACACCTTC
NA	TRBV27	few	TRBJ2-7	CASSLYRRYEQYF	TGTGCCAGCAGTTTATACAGGCGCTACGAGCAGTACTTC
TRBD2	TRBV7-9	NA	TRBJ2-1	CASSLEAGGNEQFF	TGTGCCAGCAGCTTAGAGGCGGGGGGCAATGAGCAGTTCTTC
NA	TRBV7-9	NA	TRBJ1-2	CASSSRENYGYTF	TGTGCCAGCAGCTCCCGGGAGAACTATGGCTACACCTTC
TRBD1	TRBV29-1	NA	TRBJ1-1	CSVLDRANTEAFF	TGCAGCGTACTAGACAGGGCGAACACTGAAGCTTTCTTT
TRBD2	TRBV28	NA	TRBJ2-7	CASSRDYQQYF	TGTGCCAGCAGTCGGGACTACCAGCAGTACTTC
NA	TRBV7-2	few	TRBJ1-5	CASSLSSGVDQPQHF	TGTGCCAGCAGCCTGTCGTCAGGGGTGGATCAGCCCCAGCATTTT
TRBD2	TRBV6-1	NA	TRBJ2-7	CASSEGYGGTYEQYF	TGTGCCAGCAGTGAAGGGTACGGGGGGACCTACGAGCAGTACTTC
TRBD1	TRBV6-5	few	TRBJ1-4	CASMQGGSNEKLFF	TGTGCCAGCATGCAGGGGGGATCTAATGAAAAACTGTTTTTT
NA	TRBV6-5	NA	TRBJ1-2	CASSYSTGDYGYTF	TGTGCCAGCAGTTACTCGACCGGGGACTATGGCTACACCTTC
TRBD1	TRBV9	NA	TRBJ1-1	CASSVAEQGEAFF	TGTGCCAGCAGCGTAGCAGAACAGGGGGAAGCTTTCTTT
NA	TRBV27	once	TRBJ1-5	CASQGDTGTYSNQPQHF	TGTGCCAGCCAAGGGGACACCGGAACTTATAGCAATCAGCCCCAGCATTTT
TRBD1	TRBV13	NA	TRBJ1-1	CASSPTGRTEAFF	TGTGCCAGCAGCCCGACAGGGAGAACTGAAGCTTTCTTT
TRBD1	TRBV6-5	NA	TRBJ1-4	CASRTSGTGIEKLFF	TGTGCCAGCAGGACCTCCGGGACAGGGATCGAAAAACTGTTTTTT
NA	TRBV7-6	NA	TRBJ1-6	CASSLGALNSPLHF	TGTGCCAGCAGCTTAGGAGCCTTAAATTCACCCCTCCACTTT
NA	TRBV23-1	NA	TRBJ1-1	CASSHFVFGQAAMNTEAFF	TGCGCCAGCAGTCACTTTGTTTTCGGTCAGGCTGCCATGAACACTGAAGCTTTCTTT
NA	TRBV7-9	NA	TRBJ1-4	CASSGLEVEKLFF	TGTGCCAGCAGCGGCCTTGAAGTTGAAAAACTGTTTTTT
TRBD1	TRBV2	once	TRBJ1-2	CASSDRDSNYGYTF	TGTGCCAGCAGTGACCGGGACAGTAACTATGGCTACACCTTC
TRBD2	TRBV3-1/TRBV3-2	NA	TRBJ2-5	CASSPAGGPQETQYF	TGTGCCAGCAGCCCAGCGGGGGGCCCCCAAGAGACCCAGTACTTC
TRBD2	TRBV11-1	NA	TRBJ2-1	CASSLRLAGGDNEQFF	TGTGCCAGCAGCCTAAGACTAGCGGGGGGGGACAATGAGCAGTTCTTC
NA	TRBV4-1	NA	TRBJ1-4	CASSQDEGRNEKLFF	TGCGCCAGCAGCCAAGACGAGGGGAGGAATGAAAAACTGTTTTTT
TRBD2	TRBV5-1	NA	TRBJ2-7	CASSPRASGGFPSGSLYYEQYF	TGCGCCAGCAGCCCGCGTGCTAGCGGGGGGTTTCCCTCCGGTTCCCTCTACTACGAGCAGTACTTC
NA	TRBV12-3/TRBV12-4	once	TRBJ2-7	CAIDSFSYEQYF	TGTGCCATCGACAGTTTTTCCTACGAGCAGTACTTC
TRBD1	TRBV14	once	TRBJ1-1	CASSQTQGLNTEAFF	TGTGCCAGCAGCCAGACACAGGGGCTGAACACTGAAGCTTTCTTT
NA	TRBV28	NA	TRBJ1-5	CASTGPGRSQPQHF	TGTGCCAGCACCGGCCCGGGGAGGTCCCAGCCCCAGCATTTT
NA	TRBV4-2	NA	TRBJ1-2	CASSQAGPTNYGYTF	TGTGCCAGCAGCCAAGCAGGGCCCACTAACTATGGCTACACCTTC
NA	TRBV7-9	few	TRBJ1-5	CASTYGDQPQHF	TGTGCCAGCACCTACGGGGATCAGCCCCAGCATTTT
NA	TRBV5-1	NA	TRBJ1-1	CASRPRNREEAFF	TGCGCCAGCCGACCCCGAAACAGGGAGGAAGCTTTCTTT
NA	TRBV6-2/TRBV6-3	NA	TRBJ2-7	CASSLDSRTIQYF	TGTGCCAGCAGTTTGGACTCCCGTACGATTCAGTACTTC
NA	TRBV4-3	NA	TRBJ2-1	CASSQGAVHNEQFF	TGCGCCAGCAGCCAAGGTGCGGTTCACAATGAGCAGTTCTTC
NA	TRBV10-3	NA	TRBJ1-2	CAISESTNVVAF	TGTGCCATCAGTGAGTCGACTAATGTGGTCGCCTTC
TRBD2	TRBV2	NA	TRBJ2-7	CASKLAGGSSYEQYF	TGTGCCAGCAAGCTAGCCGGGGGGTCGTCCTACGAGCAGTACTTC